Presented here are 18 T cell receptor beta chains from one specimen sequenced in a study of shared clonotypes between healthy human individuals (TCRdb year 2020). To prepare the library, the immunoSEQ multiplex PCR assay was applied. The table comes from immuneACCESS by way of TCRdb, which keeps in-frame sequences with V and J called. Part of the clones is missing from these tables; in studies checked, under half for an unresolved V gene and the rest for unknown reasons. The sample records hundreds of thousands of clones, approximately 73% of which are singletons. Around 1.8% of the sample is in the top ten clones. The sequencing sample was made of memory CD4+ T cells sorted from blood. The cell subset or site label of this sample denotes: CD45RA-negative fraction. The receptors were sampled from a woman aged 30 to 39 in good health.

This clone was found many times. This rearrangement joins TRBV29-1 to TRBJ2-7; possible D gene TRBD1, 6 bases. Germline loops: CDR1 SQVTM, CDR2 ANQGSEA. This CDR3 has 12 residues. Trimming pared 7 bases from V and 3 bases from J, leaving 13 bases between. CDR3 residues: CSARDTFYEQYF. CDR3 sequence (DNA): TGCAGCGCCCGGGACACATTCTACGAGCAGTACTTC.

The rearrangement links TRBV18 to TRBJ1-2; D not certain. CDR3 length equals 13 residues. The V end lost 3 bases, the J end lost 6 bases, and 11 bases lay between the germline ends. Looked up from germline, CDR1 is KGHSH and CDR2 is LQKENI. CDR3 nucleotides: TGTGCCAGCTCACCTGGACCGGAGAATGGCTACACCTTC. It translates to CASSPGPENGYTF.

This sequence joins TRBV30 and TRBJ1-1; D is undetermined. The CDR3 runs to 13 residues. CDR1 and CDR2 from the germline V gene are GTSNPN and SVGIG (reference sequence). The V end lost 0 bases, the J end lost 4 bases, and 9 bases lay between the germline ends. The CDR3 sequence is CAWSVHSGTEAFF. The CDR3 nucleotides are TGTGCCTGGAGTGTACATTCGGGCACTGAAGCTTTCTTT.

This clone was detected once. The V and J genes are TRBV28 and TRBJ2-7; perhaps TRBD1 as D (5 bases). CDR1 MDHEN and CDR2 SYDVKM come from the germline V gene. Trimming left V 7 bases short and J 6 bases short, with 13 bases between. This CDR3 is 12 amino acids long. Here the CDR3 DNA reads TGTGCCAGCACCATAAGGCAGGGCGAGCAGTACTTC. It specifies CASTIRQGEQYF.

The V call is TRBV10-1, the J call TRBJ2-2; D is undetermined. Germline lookup yields CDR1 WNHNN and CDR2 SYGVQD (reference sequence). The CDR3 is made up of 13 amino acids. Trimming stripped 4 bases from V and 5 bases from J, with 8 bases between. The CDR3 spells CASSGSGTGELFF. The CDR3 nucleotides are TGCGCCAGCAGTGGCAGTGGAACCGGGGAGCTGTTTTTT.

This sequence joins TRBV5-1 and TRBJ2-5; TRBD1 aligns across 8 bases. The CDR3 is 14 amino acids. The V gene's germline CDR1 is SGHRS and CDR2 YFSETQ. The V gene end was trimmed by 6 bases and the J gene end by 5 bases; junction bases not matched to a gene: 9. Written as DNA, the CDR3 is TGCGCCAGCATGAACCAGGGGGCGCGTGAGACCCAGTACTTC. Translation: CASMNQGARETQYF.

V usage is TRBV6-1 and J usage is TRBJ1-5, with 7 nucleotides matching TRBD1. Trimming cost V 0 bases and J 2 bases; bases outside gene matches: 7. CDR1 is MNHNS and CDR2 is SASEGT in the germline V gene. The CDR3 totals 17 residues. CDR3 sequence: CASSEAYHTGGNQPQHF. As DNA, the CDR3 is TGTGCCAGCAGTGAAGCGTATCACACAGGGGGCAATCAGCCCCAGCATTTT.

The chain employs TRBV11-2 and TRBJ2-2, with D hard to call. The CDR3 totals 14 residues. Germline lookup yields CDR1 SGHAT and CDR2 FQNNGV. Trimming stripped 5 bases from V and 1 base from J, with 8 bases between. In DNA form, the CDR3 reads TGTGCCAGCAGCCGTAGATTGAACACCGGGGAGCTGTTTTTT. Its protein is CASSRRLNTGELFF.

The chain uses TRBV28 and TRBJ2-7; D not resolved. Germline V gene lookup returns CDR1 MDHEN and CDR2 SYDVKM. CDR3 length: 14 amino acids. The V end lost 6 bases, the J end lost 7 bases, and 19 bases lay between the germline ends. The CDR3 nucleotides are TGTGCCAGCAGCGTCCCTCAAAGGGCCCTGGAGCAGTACTTC. The encoded protein is CASSVPQRALEQYF.

This chain uses TRBV11-1 with TRBJ1-2; the D is unclear. The CDR3 has 12 amino acids. Trimming took off 5 bases at V and 2 bases at J, with 6 bases between the two ends. Germline V gives CDR1 SGHAT, CDR2 FQDESV (reference sequence). The CDR3 sequence is CASSARNYGYTF. CDR3 DNA: TGTGCCAGCAGCGCCCGGAACTATGGCTACACCTTC.

This chain joins TRBV9 and TRBJ2-3; no definite D call. This CDR3 is 13 amino acids long. Germline assignment: CDR1 SGDLS and CDR2 YYNGEE. V gave up 3 bases and J gave up 2 bases, with 7 bases separating them. The CDR3, as DNA: TGTGCCAGCAGCGCCTACAACACAGATACGCAGTATTTT. This sequence encodes CASSAYNTDTQYF.

The V and J genes are TRBV19 and TRBJ2-7, with 9 bases identical to TRBD2. V shed 6 bases and J 7 bases; nucleotides not matched to a gene: 10. CDR3 length equals 14 residues. Germline lookup yields CDR1 LNHDA and CDR2 SQIVND (reference sequence). CDR3 region: CASRGTSWTGEQYF. The CDR3 DNA reads as TGTGCCAGTAGGGGGACTAGCTGGACAGGAGAGCAGTACTTC.

This clone has only a few counts. The V and J genes are TRBV6-1 and TRBJ1-4; D uncertain. The V and J ends lost 3 bases and 7 bases respectively, with 21 bases between them. Germline loops: CDR1 MNHNS, CDR2 SASEGT. This CDR3 region has 17 residues. The chain's CDR3 is CASSDTFGPSWIEKLFF. CDR3 DNA: TGTGCCAGCAGTGACACGTTCGGACCGAGTTGGATTGAAAAACTGTTTTTT.

The J gene is TRBJ1-3, the V gene TRBV19, with D unresolved. CDR3 length equals 15 residues. Germline V gives CDR1 LNHDA, CDR2 SQIVND (reference sequence). The V end lost 6 bases, the J end lost 0 bases, and 12 bases lay between the germline ends. The CDR3 protein is CASSPPASSGNTIYF. The CDR3, as DNA: TGTGCCAGTAGCCCCCCGGCCAGCTCTGGAAACACCATATATTTT.

The genes are TRBV7-6 and TRBJ2-5, with a weak D call TRBD2 (6 bases). CDR3 size: 15 residues. Trimming removed 5 bases from V and 4 bases from J, with 17 bases in between. The V gene's germline CDR1 is SGHVS and CDR2 FNYEAQ. The CDR3 DNA is TGTGCCAGCAGCGGATCCGGGAGTAGGGGAGAGACCCAGTACTTC. As protein: CASSGSGSRGETQYF.

This chain links TRBV18 with TRBJ1-5, with a possible D match to TRBD1 (6 bases). Trimming removed 5 bases at V and 5 bases at J, with 16 bases between. Germline CDR1 and CDR2: KGHSH and LQKENI. This CDR3 is built from 15 residues. CDR3 protein: CASSFAGTSDQPQHF. In nucleotides, the CDR3 is TGTGCCAGCTCATTCGCCGGGACAAGTGATCAGCCCCAGCATTTT. Full variable domain (rest looked up from reference TRBV18 and TRBJ1-5): NAGVMQNPRHLVRRRGQEARLRCSPMKGHSHVYWYRQLPEEGLKFMVYLQKENIIDESGMPKERFSAEFPKEGPSILRIQQVVRGDSAAYFCASSFAGTSDQPQHFGDGTRLSIL.

The chain carries TRBV28 and TRBJ2-4; TRBD1 might be the D (5 bases). Germline-derived CDR1 and CDR2 are MDHEN and SYDVKM. Trimming removed 3 bases at V and 3 bases at J, with 15 bases between. The CDR3 runs 16 residues. The CDR3 spells CASSLGTQGVKNIQYF. DNA for the CDR3: TGTGCCAGCAGTTTGGGAACTCAGGGTGTCAAAAACATTCAGTACTTC.

This chain uses TRBV25-1 with TRBJ2-7, with D maybe TRBD2 (6 bases). The CDR3 is 13 residues long. Trimming took off 7 bases at V and 7 bases at J, with 17 bases between the two ends. Per the germline V gene, CDR1 is MGHDK and CDR2 is SYGVNS. CDR3 DNA: TGTGCCAGCACCGCTGGAGGGGTGTGGGAGCAGTACTTC. Amino acids: CASTAGGVWEQYF.